The entry below describes one TCR beta chain. Its matching antigen is unknown. The record originates from a study of cytomegalovirus exposure and HLA in healthy donors. Repertoires were generated with immunoSEQ multiplex PCR, while TCRdb's copy carries only in-frame clones and drops some. The data show around 160,000 clones, 91% seen once. Study-level points and caveats: The classifier reportedly diagnosed cytomegalovirus status with high specificity and sensitivity. Cytomegalovirus association was listed for around 170 TCR beta chains. For most TCR sequences rarity was the rule, although some public TCRs occurred in many donors.

The sequence was obtained from a young woman in good health and CMV-seropositive. The sequencing sample was made of PBMCs.

CDR3 in amino acids: CASSKSPAGGGTDTQYF. The CDR3 coding sequence is TGCGCCAGCAGCAAAAGTCCGGCGGGGGGTGGCACAGATACGCAGTATTTT. The chain has TRBV5-1 and TRBJ2-3; 8 bases agree with TRBD2. J was trimmed by 1 base and V by 4 bases; bases with no gene match: 11. The CDR3 runs to 17 residues. Germline CDR1 and CDR2: SGHRS and YFSETQ.